The text below deals with one TCR beta chain. Its cognate antigen is unknown. The CDR3 extends over 14 amino acids. V dropped 0 bases and J dropped 5 bases, with 10 bases sitting between them. The germline CDR1 and CDR2 sequences are ENHRY and SYGVKD. This entry comes from a study of T cell responses to AZD1222 COVID-19 vaccine. Libraries were prepared by immunoSEQ multiplex PCR; TCRdb keeps only in-frame clonotypes and omits some of them. The sample lists 70,000 to 95,000 clones; 85% to 90% were seen once. Study-wide findings and caveats: None of the repertoires were sampled until the peak T cell response had passed. Rises in breadth and depth of Spike-specific TCRs came after two AZD1222 doses. Baseline serology detected seropositivity in only a handful of AZD1222 recipients.

This specimen consisted of peripheral blood, obtained 28 days after the second AZD1222 dose. The TCR originated in an adult who received the AZD1222 COVID-19 vaccine. V gene TRBV10-3 combines with J gene TRBJ1-2, with D possibly TRBD1 on 6 matching bases. CDR3 sequence (DNA): TGTGCCATCAGTGAGTCGGTAAGGGGGTATGGCTACACCTTC. Translating it yields CAISESVRGYGYTF.